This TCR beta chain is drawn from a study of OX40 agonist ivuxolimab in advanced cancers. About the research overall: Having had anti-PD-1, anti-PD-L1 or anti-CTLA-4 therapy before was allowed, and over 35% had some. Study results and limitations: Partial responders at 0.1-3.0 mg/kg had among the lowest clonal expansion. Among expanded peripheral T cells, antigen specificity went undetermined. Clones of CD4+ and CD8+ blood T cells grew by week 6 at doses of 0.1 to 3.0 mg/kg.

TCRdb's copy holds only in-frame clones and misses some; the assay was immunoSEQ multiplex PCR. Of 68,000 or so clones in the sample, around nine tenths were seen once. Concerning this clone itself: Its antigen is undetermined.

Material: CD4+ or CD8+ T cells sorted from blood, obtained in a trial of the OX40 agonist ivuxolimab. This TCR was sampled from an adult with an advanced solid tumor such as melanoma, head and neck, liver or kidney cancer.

The CDR3 sequence: CASPGGNQPQHF. For the CDR3, the DNA is TGTGCCAGTCCGGGGGGGAATCAGCCCCAGCATTTT. The chain joins TRBV19 to TRBJ1-5, with a weak D call TRBD1 (5 bases). V was pared by 8 bases and J by 4 bases, with 9 bases between. Germline CDR1 reads LNHDA; CDR2 reads SQIVND (reference sequence). This CDR3 contains 12 residues.